The 4 T cell receptor beta chains below come from one sample, sequenced in a study of response to subunit inactivated influenza vaccine (dated by TCRdb to between 2018 and 2020). Libraries were made using RT-PCR. Sequencing took place on an Illumina HiSeq 2500. Clones were called with MiXCR by TCRdb after fastp trimmed the public reads at Q25, and only in-frame beta chains were retained. Rows merge per CDR3 protein into single entries with the most common DNA and genes. The sample table records more than 600,000 distinct CDR3 sequences; 15% to 20% of these occur just once. The ten most abundant clones make up roughly a tenth of the sample. Here the sequenced sample was PBMCs from blood, taken roughly 5 days after vaccination. Receptors originate from a man between 45 and 60 years old who received an inactivated influenza vaccine. Donor details come from another sample of the same person, matched by shared clones.

The gene calls are TRBV7-2 and TRBJ1-6; 8 bases line up with TRBD1. After removal of 5 bases from V and 10 bases from J, the junction contained 10 bases not matched to a gene. The length of the CDR3 is 15 residues. Germline lookup yields CDR1 SGHTA and CDR2 FQGNSA. This CDR3 is CASSVGQDRASPLHF. CDR3 coding DNA: TGTGCCAGCAGCGTGGGACAGGACAGGGCCTCACCCCTCCACTTT.

This clonotype was observed a handful of times. The J gene is TRBJ2-7, the V gene TRBV6-1; D might be TRBD1 (5 bases). Per germline, CDR1 MNHNS and CDR2 SASEGT. V lost 1 base to trimming and J lost 2 bases, with 12 bases between them. This CDR3 is 15 amino acids long. CDR3 region: CASSEGQGSAYEQYF. The CDR3 DNA sequence: TGTGCCAGCAGTGAAGGGCAGGGCAGTGCCTACGAGCAGTACTTC.

This clonotype has only a few counts. The chain couples TRBV4-3 to TRBJ2-3, with 10 bases matching TRBD2. The CDR3 covers 17 residues. The germline V gene encodes CDR1 LGHNA and CDR2 YSLEER. The V segment lost 1 base and the J segment 0 bases; nucleotides outside the gene matches: 4. For the CDR3, the DNA is TGCGCCAGCAGCCAAGGGACTAGCGGAACTAGCACAGATACGCAGTATTTT. Translation gives CASSQGTSGTSTDTQYF.

The rearrangement uses TRBV10-3 and TRBJ2-7, with 9 bases identical to TRBD1. Germline-derived CDR1 and CDR2 are ENHRY and SYGVKD. V lost 0 bases, J lost 0 bases, and 0 bases stayed unmatched. The CDR3 contains 15 residues. The CDR3 protein is CAISESTGGSYEQYF. In nucleotides, the CDR3 is TGTGCCATCAGTGAGTCGACAGGGGGCTCCTACGAGCAGTACTTC.